These 23 T cell receptor beta chains came from one sample sequenced in a study of blood T cell repertoires in COVID-19 (dated by TCRdb to about 2020). The library was prepared using the immunoSEQ multiplex PCR assay. The source is immuneACCESS, and TCRdb retained only in-frame sequences with V and J called. Part of the clones is not carried over; for the studies checked, unresolved V genes explain less than half of this, and the remainder is unexplained. Here the sample has over 150,000 clones; approximately 88% occur a single time. The ten largest clonotypes hold 5.5% to 8% of the sample. Sequencing was done on a sample of peripheral blood. The receptors shown here come from a woman in her thirties or forties with COVID-19, enrolled during active disease.

V gene TRBV6-4 combines with J gene TRBJ2-2; D might be TRBD1 (5 bases). CDR1 is MRHNA and CDR2 is SNTAGT in the germline V gene. The CDR3 consists of 14 residues. V lost 0 bases to trimming and J lost 6 bases, with 8 bases between them. The CDR3 DNA reads as TGTGCCAGCAGTGACTCGTCAGGGTCCGGGGAGCTGTTTTTT. This gives the protein CASSDSSGSGELFF.

The chain carries TRBV14 and TRBJ1-2, with D possibly TRBD1 on 6 matching bases. CDR1 is SGHDN and CDR2 is FVKESK in the germline V gene. The CDR3 runs 15 residues. The V end was cut by 4 bases, the J end by 4 bases, with 16 bases between. The CDR3 sequence: CASSRRAGAFYGYTF. CDR3 nucleotides: TGTGCCAGCAGCCGTCGGGCAGGGGCTTTCTATGGCTACACCTTC.

The V gene is TRBV19, the J gene TRBJ1-2; 8 bases are shared with TRBD1. The CDR3 runs to 13 residues. V lost 9 bases and J lost 2; bases outside the gene matches: 5. Germline loops: CDR1 LNHDA, CDR2 SQIVND (reference sequence). CDR3 nucleotides: TGTGCCAGCACCAGGGGGCGGAACTATGGCTACACCTTC. The encoded protein is CASTRGRNYGYTF.

The CDR3 nucleotides are TGTGCCAGCTCACGAGGCGGAACCTCCTACGAGCAGTACTTC. Translating gives CASSRGGTSYEQYF. The rearrangement joins TRBV18 to TRBJ2-7; D uncertain. V shed 4 bases and J shed 0 bases, with 10 bases lying between them. Germline-derived CDR1 and CDR2 are KGHSH and LQKENI. This CDR3 spans 14 amino acids. Based on the CDR3 plus reference TRBV18 and TRBJ2-7, the full variable domain is NAGVMQNPRHLVRRRGQEARLRCSPMKGHSHVYWYRQLPEEGLKFMVYLQKENIIDESGMPKERFSAEFPKEGPSILRIQQVVRGDSAAYFCASSRGGTSYEQYFGPGTRLTVT.

V usage is TRBV7-9 and J usage is TRBJ1-6, with a possible D match to TRBD1 (5 bases). The CDR3 is 14 amino acids. Trimming removed 5 bases at V and 11 bases at J, with 16 bases between. Looked up from germline, CDR1 is SEHNR and CDR2 is FQNEAQ (reference sequence). CDR3 DNA: TGTGCCAGCAGCCTTAATCAGGGTTCGACACCCCTCCACTTT. It yields the protein CASSLNQGSTPLHF.

This sequence joins TRBV12-5 and TRBJ1-5; 7 bases are shared with TRBD1. The CDR3 contains 16 residues. Germline V lookup: CDR1 LGHNT, CDR2 FRNRAP. The trim removed 1 base at V and 4 bases at J, leaving 7 bases unmatched. The CDR3 is CASGLGPPGGNQPQHF. Here the CDR3 DNA reads TGTGCTAGTGGTTTGGGTCCCCCAGGGGGTAATCAGCCCCAGCATTTT.

V gene TRBV6-1 combines with J gene TRBJ1-3; 7 bases match TRBD1. This CDR3 has 16 amino acids. J was trimmed by 3 bases and V by 1 base; bases with no gene match: 6. Germline CDR1 MNHNS, CDR2 SASEGT. The chain's CDR3 is CASSEGPRGFGNTIYF. For the CDR3, the DNA is TGTGCCAGCAGTGAAGGTCCCAGGGGGTTTGGAAACACCATATATTTT.

This chain links TRBV4-1 with TRBJ1-4; no reliable D call. The V gene's germline CDR1 is MGHRA and CDR2 YSYEKL. The length of the CDR3 is 15 residues. With 3 bases removed from V and 9 bases from J, the gap between germline ends came to 17 bases. The DNA of the CDR3 is TGCGCCAGCAGCCATCAGACATCAGGAAATCAAAAACTGTTTTTT. It specifies CASSHQTSGNQKLFF.

This clone was detected a few times. V is TRBV12-3 or TRBV12-4 and J is TRBJ1-2, with D unclear. Trimming took off 5 bases at V and 4 bases at J, with 5 bases between the two ends. The CDR3 covers 11 residues. The CDR3 reads CASSQSYGYTF. The CDR3 DNA reads as TGTGCCAGCAGTCAGTCCTATGGCTACACCTTC.

This clone was observed once. This chain uses TRBV19 with TRBJ2-7; TRBD2 aligns across 7 bases. This CDR3 has 15 amino acids. The germline V gene has CDR1 LNHDA and CDR2 SQIVND (reference sequence). V shed 3 bases, J shed 3 bases, and the junction held 8 bases outside the gene matches. The CDR3 reads CASSIGPGGYYEQYF. The CDR3 bases are TGTGCCAGTAGTATCGGGCCGGGAGGATACTACGAGCAGTACTTC. Full variable domain (rest looked up from reference TRBV19 and TRBJ2-7): DGGITQSPKYLFRKEGQNVTLSCEQNLNHDAMYWYRQDPGQGLRLIYYSQIVNDFQKGDIAEGYSVSREKKESFPLTVTSAQKNPTAFYLCASSIGPGGYYEQYFGPGTRLTVT.

This chain joins TRBV6-5 and TRBJ1-2; D possibly corresponds to TRBD1 (6 bases). The V end lost 4 bases, the J end lost 8 bases, and 20 bases lay between the germline ends. The CDR3 runs 15 residues. Germline CDR1 is MNHEY and CDR2 is SVGAGI. CDR3 in amino acids: CASSFLGIGGQGYTF. The CDR3 nucleotides read TGTGCCAGCAGTTTCCTGGGGATCGGGGGGCAAGGCTACACCTTC.

V gene TRBV18 combines with J gene TRBJ2-6, with 12 bases aligning to TRBD1. V lost 6 bases to trimming and J lost 4 bases; unmatched junction nucleotides: 7. Germline V gene lookup returns CDR1 KGHSH and CDR2 LQKENI. The CDR3 runs to 17 residues. The CDR3 region has the DNA TGTGCCAGCTCTTGGGGACAGGGGGCGCAAGGGGCCAACGTCCTGACTTTC. This codes for CASSWGQGAQGANVLTF.

V and J are TRBV11-2 and TRBJ2-5; the D is unclear. The V gene lost 0 bases and the J gene lost 9 bases, with 14 bases spanning the gap. Germline V gene data show CDR1 as SGHAT and CDR2 as FQNNGV. The CDR3 is 14 residues long. The CDR3 bases are TGTGCCAGCAGCTTAGATCCGGGTACATCGGCCCAGTACTTC. Its translation: CASSLDPGTSAQYF.

This clone was recorded only once. This chain links TRBV27 with TRBJ2-3, with 9 positions matching TRBD2. The CDR3 contains 14 residues. With V trimmed by 5 bases and J by 7 bases, 7 bases remained unmatched. Germline CDR1 reads MNHEY; CDR2 reads SMNVEV (reference sequence). The CDR3 loop reads CASSLGTSPHTQYF. Written as DNA, the CDR3 is TGTGCCAGCAGTCTTGGGACTAGCCCCCATACGCAGTATTTT.

This clone was found once. CDR3 coding DNA: TGCGCCAGCAGCTCTACCCGAAAAAATGACAGGGCTGGGGAGCTGTTTTTT. Encoded protein: CASSSTRKNDRAGELFF. The chain joins TRBV5-1 to TRBJ2-2; 7 bases match TRBD1. The CDR3 is made up of 17 amino acids. Germline V gene data show CDR1 as SGHRS and CDR2 as YFSETQ. With V trimmed by 3 bases and J by 8 bases, 16 bases remained unmatched. Full variable domain (rest looked up from reference TRBV5-1 and TRBJ2-2): KAGVTQTPRYLIKTRGQQVTLSCSPISGHRSVSWYQQTPGQGLQFLFEYFSETQRNKGNFPGRFSGRQFSNSRSEMNVSTLELGDSALYLCASSSTRKNDRAGELFFGEGSRLTVL.

The chain combines TRBV25-1 with TRBJ1-6; TRBD1 might be the D (6 bases). The CDR3 has 15 residues. The V end was cut by 6 bases, the J end by 5 bases, with 14 bases between. Per germline, CDR1 MGHDK and CDR2 SYGVNS. The CDR3 DNA is TGTGCCAGCAGCCCAGGGGAATTCGATAATTCACCCCTCCACTTT. Its translation is CASSPGEFDNSPLHF. Full variable domain (missing parts from reference TRBV25-1 and TRBJ1-6): EADIYQTPRYLVIGTGKKITLECSQTMGHDKMYWYQQDPGMELHLIHYSYGVNSTEKGDLSSESTVSRIRTEHFPLTLESARPSHTSQYLCASSPGEFDNSPLHFGNGTRLTVT.

This chain uses TRBV19 with TRBJ1-2; 7 bases map to TRBD1. Germline CDR1 is LNHDA and CDR2 is SQIVND (reference sequence). Trimming removed 6 bases from V and 6 bases from J; junction bases left unmatched: 10. This CDR3 has 14 amino acids. The CDR3 reads CASSDLGQLNGYTF. CDR3 coding DNA: TGTGCCAGTAGCGACCTGGGACAGTTGAATGGCTACACCTTC.

This clone was detected once. The V and J genes are TRBV27 and TRBJ1-5; D is uncertain. Per germline, CDR1 MNHEY and CDR2 SMNVEV (reference sequence). The CDR3 extends over 15 amino acids. V lost 6 bases and J 5 bases, leaving 17 bases between the germline ends. The CDR3 region is CASSLVKTPDQPQHF. CDR3 nucleotides: TGTGCCAGCAGCCTCGTAAAGACACCAGATCAGCCCCAGCATTTT.

V gene TRBV11-1 combines with J gene TRBJ2-1; D is undetermined. Germline CDR1 and CDR2: SGHAT and FQDESV (reference sequence). V lost 2 bases and J 9 bases, leaving 8 bases between the germline ends. This CDR3 region has 12 residues. The CDR3 here is CASSLFELEQFF. In DNA form, the CDR3 reads TGTGCCAGCAGCTTATTCGAGCTTGAGCAGTTCTTC.

The CDR3 DNA sequence: TGTGCCAGCAGCGGTCCGGGACATGCGGGGGAGCTGTTTTTT. It encodes CASSGPGHAGELFF. The rearrangement uses TRBV11-3 and TRBJ2-2; a weak D match, TRBD1 (6 bases). CDR1 and CDR2 (germline): SGHNT, YENEEA. This CDR3 is built from 14 residues. The germline V and J ends were trimmed by 5 bases and 8 bases, with 15 bases remaining between them.

The chain is built from TRBV6-5 and TRBJ2-1, with 8 bases fitting TRBD1. The CDR3 is made up of 16 amino acids. The germline V gene has CDR1 MNHEY and CDR2 SVGAGI. V lost 4 bases, J lost 4 bases, and 9 bases stayed unmatched. In DNA form, the CDR3 reads TGTGCCAGCAGTTGGGACAGGCTCTCGTTTTACAATGAGCAGTTCTTC. This translates into CASSWDRLSFYNEQFF.

V is TRBV5-4 and J is TRBJ1-2; TRBD1 is a possible D gene (5 bases). CDR1 is SGHNT, CDR2 YYREEE, per germline (reference sequence). The CDR3 is made up of 14 amino acids. Trimming removed 0 bases from V and 6 bases from J, with 12 bases in between. CDR3 bases: TGTGCCAGCAGCTTGGCCAGGGTCTTAGATGGCTACACCTTC. It yields the protein CASSLARVLDGYTF.

V usage is TRBV5-1 and J usage is TRBJ2-2, with 10 bases that match TRBD2. The V gene's germline CDR1 is SGHRS and CDR2 YFSETQ. The V segment lost 4 bases and the J segment 6 bases; nucleotides outside the gene matches: 9. CDR3 length: 16 residues. CDR3 sequence (DNA): TGCGCCAGCAGCACCTCTAGCGGGAGTTTTTCCGGGGAGCTGTTTTTT. As protein: CASSTSSGSFSGELFF.